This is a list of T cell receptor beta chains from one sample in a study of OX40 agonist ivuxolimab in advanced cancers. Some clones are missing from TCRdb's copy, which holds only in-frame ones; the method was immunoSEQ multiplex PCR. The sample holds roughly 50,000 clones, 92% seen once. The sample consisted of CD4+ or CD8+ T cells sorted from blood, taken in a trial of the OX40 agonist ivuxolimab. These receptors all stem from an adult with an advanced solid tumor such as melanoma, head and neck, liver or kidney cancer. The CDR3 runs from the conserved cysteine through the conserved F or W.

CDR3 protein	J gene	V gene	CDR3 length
CASSVQGGPDNEQFF	TRBJ2-1	TRBV6-4	15
CASSPDRGLDGYTF	TRBJ1-2	TRBV4-1	14
CASSIDNSPLHF	TRBJ1-6	TRBV7-9	12
CASSETGRDTGELFF	TRBJ2-2	TRBV6-1	15
CASSQEGGGGTEAFF	TRBJ1-1	TRBV4-1	15
CASSYPSGSGYTF	TRBJ1-2	TRBV6-5	13
CASSGGFAEAFF	TRBJ1-1	TRBV4-1	12
CASSNKHRGRRTEAFF	TRBJ1-1	TRBV5-6	16
CSVGGLQGANVLTF	TRBJ2-6	TRBV29-1	14
CASSDRDQGGTEAFF	TRBJ1-1	TRBV28	15
CAISGGAEGNEQFF	TRBJ2-1	TRBV10-3	14
CASSPPNSAMAGELFF	TRBJ2-2	TRBV18	16
CASSAHPQGEAKNIQYF	TRBJ2-4	TRBV4-1	17
CASIKDTSTDTQYF	TRBJ2-3	TRBV6-1	14
CASSQDINYGYTF	TRBJ1-2	TRBV13	13
CASRERGETQYF	TRBJ2-5	TRBV28	12
CASSQVNSYPGELFF	TRBJ2-2	TRBV4-1	15
CASSASQDRVELFF	TRBJ2-2	TRBV6-4	14
CASSQTGYTEAFF	TRBJ1-1	TRBV6-6	13
CASSQVGRVENSPLHF	TRBJ1-6	TRBV4-1	16
CASVGGARDEQYF	TRBJ2-7	TRBV5-8	13
CASSPGTSGGNYNEQFF	TRBJ2-1	TRBV2	17
CASSLAGAGFPYEQYF	TRBJ2-7	TRBV7-9	16
CSVLLPDRSYGYTF	TRBJ1-2	TRBV29-1	14
CASSLGTDQETQYF	TRBJ2-5	TRBV7-2	14
CAWSPPGTVLTF	TRBJ2-6	TRBV30	12
CASSDLPTGGLNNEQFF	TRBJ2-1	TRBV9	17
CASSILRGNQPQHF	TRBJ1-5	TRBV19	14
CASSDSPTGGAETQYF	TRBJ2-5	TRBV6-4	16